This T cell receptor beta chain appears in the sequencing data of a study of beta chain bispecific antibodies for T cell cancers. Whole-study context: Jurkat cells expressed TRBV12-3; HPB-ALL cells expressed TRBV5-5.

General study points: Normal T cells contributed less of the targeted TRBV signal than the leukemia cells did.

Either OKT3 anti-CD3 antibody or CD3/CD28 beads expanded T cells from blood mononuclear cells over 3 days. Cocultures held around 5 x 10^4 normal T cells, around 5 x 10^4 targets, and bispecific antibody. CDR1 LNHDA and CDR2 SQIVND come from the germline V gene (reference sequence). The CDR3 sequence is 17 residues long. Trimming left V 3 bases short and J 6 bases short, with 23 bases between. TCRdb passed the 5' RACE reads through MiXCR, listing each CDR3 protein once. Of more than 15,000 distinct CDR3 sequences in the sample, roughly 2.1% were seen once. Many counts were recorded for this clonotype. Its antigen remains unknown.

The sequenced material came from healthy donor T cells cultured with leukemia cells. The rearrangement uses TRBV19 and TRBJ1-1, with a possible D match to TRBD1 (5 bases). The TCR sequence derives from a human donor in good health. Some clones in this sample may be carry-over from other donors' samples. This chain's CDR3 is CASSIDLETGWDPEAFF. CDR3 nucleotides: TGTGCCAGTAGTATTGATCTGGAGACCGGATGGGACCCTGAAGCTTTCTTT.